Listed below are T cell receptor beta chains from one sample, sequenced in a study of cytomegalovirus exposure and HLA in healthy donors. Method: immunoSEQ multiplex PCR; TCRdb's copy keeps in-frame clones and lacks some. Of 110,000 to 150,000 clones detected, 79% appear once; the ten largest clones hold about 1%. What was sequenced was PBMCs. All receptors come from a man aged 18 to 30 in good health and CMV-seronegative. Each CDR3 is given with its conserved first and last residue. A D gene is named only where the DNA matches it firmly. Expanded clones get a size class; other rows say once, few or many, or leave the size out.

size	J	D	V	DNA	CDR3
-	TRBJ2-7	TRBD1	TRBV30	TGTGCCTGCCGGGACAGTTACTACGAGCAGTACTTC	CACRDSYYEQYF
-	TRBJ1-4	TRBD1	TRBV30	TGTGCCTGGAGCCTGACAGGGGAGATGGATTGGGATGAAAAACTGTTTTTT	CAWSLTGEMDWDEKLFF
-	TRBJ2-2	TRBD2	TRBV7-9	TGTGCCAGCAGCTTAAGCGGGGGGGACACCGGGGAGCTGTTTTTT	CASSLSGGDTGELFF
-	TRBJ1-1	-	TRBV7-9	TGTGCCAGCAGCCTCTCCCTCACTGAAGCTTTCTTT	CASSLSLTEAFF
-	TRBJ1-1	TRBD1	TRBV7-9	TGTGCCAGCAGCTTAGAATCAGGGGGCACTGAAGCTTTCTTT	CASSLESGGTEAFF
once	TRBJ2-3	-	TRBV9	TGTGCCAGCAGCGTGCTAGCTCTGGGCACAGATACGCAGTATTTT	CASSVLALGTDTQYF
-	TRBJ1-1	-	TRBV5-4	TGTGCCCCTTCCGCGGACAGGAACACTGAAGCTTTCTTT	CAPSADRNTEAFF
-	TRBJ2-2	TRBD1	TRBV11-2	TGTGCCAGCAGCTTGGACAGGGCAGGGGTATCCGGGGAGCTGTTTTTT	CASSLDRAGVSGELFF
-	TRBJ1-5	-	TRBV7-2	TGTGCCAGCAGCCCCAAACGCAGGGGTCAGCCCCAGCATTTT	CASSPKRRGQPQHF
-	TRBJ1-1	TRBD1	TRBV7-6	TGTGCCAGCAGCTACGGGACAGGGGTGACTGAAGCTTTCTTT	CASSYGTGVTEAFF
-	TRBJ1-6	TRBD1	TRBV10-3	TGTGCCATCAGTGAGTCAAGGGACAGGGATTCACCCCTCCACTTT	CAISESRDRDSPLHF
-	TRBJ1-1	-	TRBV5-4	TGTGCCAGCAGCCCCCCCGGGAGGGACACTGAAGCTTTCTTT	CASSPPGRDTEAFF
few	TRBJ1-1	TRBD1	TRBV6-5	TGTGCCAGCAGTCGCCTGACAGGGTACGACACTGAAGCTTTCTTT	CASSRLTGYDTEAFF
-	TRBJ1-6	TRBD1	TRBV9	TGTGCCAGCAGCTCAGGGGGTTCACCCCTCCACTTT	CASSSGGSPLHF
once	TRBJ1-2	-	TRBV2	TGTGCCAGCAGTGAAGCGCCGGGAGTGCTGTCGGATGGCTACACCTTC	CASSEAPGVLSDGYTF
-	TRBJ1-5	-	TRBV7-9	TGTGCCAGCAGCTTAGACAGGTTTGGGCCCCAGCATTTT	CASSLDRFGPQHF
few	TRBJ1-1	TRBD1	TRBV4-1	TGCGCCAGCAGCCCAACAGGGGGCCCAGTCACTAACACTGAAGCTTTCTTT	CASSPTGGPVTNTEAFF
-	TRBJ2-1	-	TRBV19	TGTGCCAGTAGTACGTGGACAGAGAACTACAATGAGCAGTTCTTC	CASSTWTENYNEQFF
-	TRBJ2-1	-	TRBV7-2	TGTGCCAGCAGCTTAACGGGTTCCCCCAACAATGAGCAGTTCTTC	CASSLTGSPNNEQFF
-	TRBJ1-2	TRBD1	TRBV30	TGTGCCTGGGTAGGGACAGGGGAAGGCTACACCTTC	CAWVGTGEGYTF
-	TRBJ1-1	TRBD1	TRBV7-9	TGTGCCAGCAGGATACAGGGGAGCACTGAAGCTTTCTTT	CASRIQGSTEAFF
-	TRBJ1-2	TRBD1	TRBV6-1	TGTGCCAGCAGTTTTGGGACAGACCCTTATGGCTACACCTTC	CASSFGTDPYGYTF
-	TRBJ2-1	-	TRBV7-9	TGTGCCAGCAGCTTCTCCAGGGACAATGAGCAGTTCTTC	CASSFSRDNEQFF
once	TRBJ2-1	-	TRBV30	TGTGCCTGGAGTGTCCGCAGGGGGAGGAATAATGAGCAGTTCTTC	CAWSVRRGRNNEQFF
-	TRBJ1-2	TRBD1	TRBV30	TGTGCCAGTGACAGGGGGAGCTACTATGGCTACACCTTC	CASDRGSYYGYTF
few	TRBJ1-6	-	TRBV2	TGTGCCAGCCTAGACCAAACCAATTCACCCCTCCACTTT	CASLDQTNSPLHF
-	TRBJ1-1	-	TRBV20-1	TGCAGTGCCGCGGAGGGATTCGGGGCTTTCTTT	CSAAEGFGAFF
-	TRBJ1-2	-	TRBV6-4	TGTGCCAGCAGTGTACTGACAGGCCCCGAGAACGTTGGGGGCTACACCTTC	CASSVLTGPENVGGYTF
-	TRBJ1-3	TRBD1	TRBV28	TGTGCCAGCAGTTTACGGACAGGATGGGATGGAAACACCATATATTTT	CASSLRTGWDGNTIYF
-	TRBJ1-4	TRBD1	TRBV25-1	TGTGCCAGCAGTGAACGAACAGGGGGAGGGGAAAAACTGTTTTTT	CASSERTGGGEKLFF
-	TRBJ2-7	TRBD1	TRBV30	TGTGCCTGGACCAGGACAGGGGAGGACGAGCAGTACTTC	CAWTRTGEDEQYF
-	TRBJ2-1	-	TRBV5-1	TGCGCCAGCAGCTTGGCCCGGGGCGGGGAGATCAATGAGCAGTTCTTC	CASSLARGGEINEQFF
-	TRBJ2-2	-	TRBV5-4	TGTGCCAGCAGCTTACAGGGAACCGGGGAGCTGTTTTTT	CASSLQGTGELFF
few	TRBJ1-1	-	TRBV6-6	TGTGCCAGCAACCCACAGGGACCCACCAAAGCTTTCTTT	CASNPQGPTKAFF
-	TRBJ2-1	TRBD2	TRBV15	TGTGCCACCAGCACCTCCGGGACTAGCTACAATGAGCAGTTCTTC	CATSTSGTSYNEQFF
few	TRBJ2-2	-	TRBV19	TGTGCCTCCACTAGACAGGCGGCCGGGGAGCTGTTTTTT	CASTRQAAGELFF
-	TRBJ2-2	-	TRBV27	TGTGCCAGCAGTTTAAACGCCAGAAACACCGGGGAGCTGTTTTTT	CASSLNARNTGELFF